A selection of T cell receptor beta chains follows, all from one sample in a study of cytomegalovirus exposure and HLA in healthy donors. Method: immunoSEQ multiplex PCR; TCRdb's copy keeps in-frame clones and lacks some. This repertoire shows about 200,000 clones, over 70% found once; its top ten account for approximately 1.7%. Sequencing used PBMCs. The source is a man aged 35-49 years in good health and CMV-seropositive. Both conserved end residues are part of each CDR3. The order of the fields is V gene, D gene, J gene, clone size, CDR3 protein, CDR3 DNA. The D gene is left open where the match is weak. The size field is filled for only some rows; it gives once, few, many or a size class.

TRBV5-1	TRBD1	TRBJ2-5	NA	CASSRGDREEETQYF	TGCGCCAGCAGCAGAGGGGACAGGGAGGAGGAGACCCAGTACTTC
TRBV10-2	TRBD1	TRBJ2-7	NA	CASSRPTGTGSYYEQYF	TGCGCCAGCAGTCGGCCTACCGGGACAGGGTCCTACTACGAGCAGTACTTC
TRBV5-6	NA	TRBJ1-1	once	CASSSPGQGGTEAFF	TGTGCCAGCAGCAGTCCCGGACAAGGGGGCACTGAAGCTTTCTTT
TRBV2	NA	TRBJ2-5	NA	CASSESVGRRLETQYF	TGTGCCAGCAGTGAATCGGTAGGGAGAAGATTGGAGACCCAGTACTTC
TRBV7-8	TRBD2	TRBJ2-7	NA	CASSLGGLAGGLIYEQYF	TGTGCCAGCAGCTTAGGGGGACTAGCGGGAGGACTAATCTACGAGCAGTACTTC
TRBV7-2	NA	TRBJ2-7	NA	CASSQGFSYEQYF	TGTGCCAGCAGCCAGGGGTTCTCCTACGAGCAGTACTTC
TRBV6-6	TRBD2	TRBJ2-7	NA	CASTGTSGKAYEQYF	TGTGCCAGCACCGGGACTAGCGGGAAAGCCTACGAGCAGTACTTC
TRBV21-1	NA	TRBJ2-7	NA	CATFPSDSLYEQYF	TGTGCCACCTTCCCTTCAGACAGCTTATACGAGCAGTACTTC
TRBV18	TRBD1	TRBJ1-1	NA	CASSEQTGGANTEAFF	TGTGCCAGCTCAGAACAAACAGGGGGCGCGAACACTGAAGCTTTCTTT
TRBV6-4	TRBD2	TRBJ2-3	NA	CASSLTSGSTDTQYF	TGTGCCAGCAGTCTTACTAGCGGGAGCACAGATACGCAGTATTTT
TRBV18	NA	TRBJ1-1	NA	CASSQNSGLLRDTEAFF	TGTGCCAGCTCACAAAATTCGGGACTCTTGAGGGACACTGAAGCTTTCTTT
TRBV2	NA	TRBJ2-3	NA	CASSGATTTDTQYF	TGTGCCAGCAGTGGGGCGACTACCACAGATACGCAGTATTTT
TRBV9	NA	TRBJ2-5	NA	CASSSGLQETQYF	TGTGCCAGCAGTTCGGGTCTACAAGAGACCCAGTACTTC
TRBV5-4	NA	TRBJ1-4	NA	CASSTLSRGRRELFF	TGTGCCAGCAGCACTTTGAGCAGGGGCAGGAGAGAACTGTTTTTT
TRBV19	TRBD1	TRBJ2-7	NA	CASSVGTDAYEQYF	TGTGCCAGTAGTGTCGGGACAGATGCCTACGAGCAGTACTTC
TRBV19	NA	TRBJ2-7	few	CASSISLGVYEQYF	TGTGCCAGTAGTATCTCATTGGGAGTGTACGAGCAGTACTTC
TRBV9	NA	TRBJ2-5	NA	CASSVLSNQGGETQYF	TGTGCCAGCAGCGTCCTGTCCAATCAGGGGGGAGAGACCCAGTACTTC
TRBV19	NA	TRBJ2-7	once	CASSSGYEQYF	TGTGCCAGTAGTAGCGGGTACGAGCAGTACTTC
TRBV28	NA	TRBJ1-1	NA	CASSFGPGTRDTEAFF	TGTGCCAGCAGTTTTGGGCCCGGGACTCGAGACACTGAAGCTTTCTTT
TRBV11-2	NA	TRBJ2-1	once	CASSLVSDEQFF	TGTGCCAGCAGCTTAGTGAGCGATGAGCAGTTCTTC
TRBV30	NA	TRBJ1-2	NA	CAWRPGPGDHNYGYTF	TGTGCCTGGAGACCCGGACCGGGGGATCATAACTATGGCTACACCTTC